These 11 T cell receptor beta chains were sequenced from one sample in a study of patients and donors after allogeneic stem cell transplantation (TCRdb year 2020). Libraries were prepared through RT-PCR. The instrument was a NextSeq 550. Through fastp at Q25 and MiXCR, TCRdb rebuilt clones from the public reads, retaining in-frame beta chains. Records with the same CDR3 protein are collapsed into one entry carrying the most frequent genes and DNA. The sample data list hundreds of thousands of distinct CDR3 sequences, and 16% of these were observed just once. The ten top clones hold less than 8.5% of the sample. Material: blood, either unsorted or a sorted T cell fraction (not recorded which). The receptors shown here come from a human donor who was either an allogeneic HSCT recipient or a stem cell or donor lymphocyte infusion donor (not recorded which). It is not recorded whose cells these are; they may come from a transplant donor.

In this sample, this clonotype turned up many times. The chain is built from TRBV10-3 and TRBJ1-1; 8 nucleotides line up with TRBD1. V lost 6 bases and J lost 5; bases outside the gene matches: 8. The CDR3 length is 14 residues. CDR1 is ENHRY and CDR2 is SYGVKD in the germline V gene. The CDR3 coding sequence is TGTGCCATCAGCCGAACAGGGGGAAGGACTGAAGCTTTCTTT. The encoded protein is CAISRTGGRTEAFF.

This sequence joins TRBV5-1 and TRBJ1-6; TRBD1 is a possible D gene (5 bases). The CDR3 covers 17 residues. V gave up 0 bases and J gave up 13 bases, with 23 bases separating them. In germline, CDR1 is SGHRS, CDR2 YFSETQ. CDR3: CASSLGTLFFRGIPLHF. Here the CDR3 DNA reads TGCGCCAGCAGCTTGGGGACATTGTTCTTTAGAGGAATCCCCCTCCACTTT.

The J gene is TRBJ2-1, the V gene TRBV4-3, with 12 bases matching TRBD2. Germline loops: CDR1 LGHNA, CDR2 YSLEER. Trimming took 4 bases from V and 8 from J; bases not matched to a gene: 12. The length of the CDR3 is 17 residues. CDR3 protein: CASSRSPLAGGRDEQFF. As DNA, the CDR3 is TGCGCCAGCAGCCGAAGTCCCCTAGCGGGGGGGCGGGATGAGCAGTTCTTC.

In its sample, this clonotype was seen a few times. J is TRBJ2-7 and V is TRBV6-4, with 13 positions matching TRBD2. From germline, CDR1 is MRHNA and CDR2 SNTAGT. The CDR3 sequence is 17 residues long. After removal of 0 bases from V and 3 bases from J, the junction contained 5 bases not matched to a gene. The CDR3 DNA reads TGTGCCAGCAGTGACTCGGGAACTAGCGGGAGGGTCTACGAGCAGTACTTC. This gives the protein CASSDSGTSGRVYEQYF.

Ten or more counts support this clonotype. CDR3 nucleotides: TGTGCCAGCAGTTATCGGTCAGGGGGCGAGCAGTACTTC. Translated: CASSYRSGGEQYF. The rearrangement joins TRBV6-6 to TRBJ2-7, with 7 bases aligning to TRBD1. Losses at the gene ends were 3 bases for V and 6 bases for J; bases not matched to a gene: 5. CDR1 MNHNY and CDR2 SVGAGI come from the germline V gene (reference sequence). The CDR3 is 13 amino acids.

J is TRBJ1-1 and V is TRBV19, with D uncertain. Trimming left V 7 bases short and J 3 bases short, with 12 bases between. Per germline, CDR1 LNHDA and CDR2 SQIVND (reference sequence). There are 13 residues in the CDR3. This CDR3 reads CASNPLGYTEAFF. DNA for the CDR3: TGTGCCAGTAACCCACTCGGGTACACTGAAGCTTTCTTT.

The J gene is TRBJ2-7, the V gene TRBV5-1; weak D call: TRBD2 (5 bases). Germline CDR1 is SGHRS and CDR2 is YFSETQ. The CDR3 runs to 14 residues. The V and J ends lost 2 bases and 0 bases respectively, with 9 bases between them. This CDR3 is CASSFEGPSYEQYF. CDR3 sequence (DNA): TGCGCCAGCAGCTTTGAGGGTCCCTCCTACGAGCAGTACTTC.

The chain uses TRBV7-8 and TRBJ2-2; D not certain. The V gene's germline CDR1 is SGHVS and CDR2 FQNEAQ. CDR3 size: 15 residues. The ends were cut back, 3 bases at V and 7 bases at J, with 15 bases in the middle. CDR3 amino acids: CASSFRRIVVGELFF. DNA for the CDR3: TGTGCCAGCAGCTTTCGAAGAATAGTGGTCGGGGAGCTGTTTTTT.

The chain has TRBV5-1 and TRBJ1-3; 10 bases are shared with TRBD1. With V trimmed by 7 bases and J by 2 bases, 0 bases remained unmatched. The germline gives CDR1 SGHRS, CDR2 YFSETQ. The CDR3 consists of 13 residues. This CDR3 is CASGTGAGNTIYF. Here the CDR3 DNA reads TGCGCCAGCGGGACAGGGGCTGGAAACACCATATATTTT.

The CDR3 reads CSASPRGDFYNEQFF. DNA of the CDR3: TGCAGTGCTAGCCCTCGGGGGGATTTCTACAATGAGCAGTTCTTC. V usage is TRBV20-1 and J usage is TRBJ2-1; 7 bases line up with TRBD2. The junction had 8 bases not matched to a gene; V was cut back by 3 bases and J by 3 bases. This CDR3 comprises 15 residues. Germline V CDR1 and CDR2: DFQATT, SNEGSKA (reference sequence).

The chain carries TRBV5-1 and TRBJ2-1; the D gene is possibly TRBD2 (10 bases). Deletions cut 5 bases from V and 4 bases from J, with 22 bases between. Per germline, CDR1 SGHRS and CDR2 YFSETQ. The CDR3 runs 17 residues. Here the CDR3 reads CASSERGGQGSYNEQFF. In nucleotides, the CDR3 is TGCGCCAGCAGTGAGCGGGGGGGACAGGGTTCTTACAATGAGCAGTTCTTC.